Listed below are T cell receptor beta chains from one sample, sequenced in a study of blood T cell repertoires in COVID-19. Repertoires were generated with immunoSEQ multiplex PCR, while TCRdb's copy carries only in-frame clones and drops some. The repertoire has about 250,000 clones, more than 75% of them found once; the top ten carry roughly 6.7%. What was sequenced was PBMCs or T cells enriched from blood (not recorded which). Receptor source: a woman aged 45 to 65 who had been exposed to COVID-19. Both conserved end residues are trimmed from each CDR3. The order of the fields is V gene, J gene, CDR3 protein.

V: TRBV11-1; J: TRBJ1-2; CDR3: ASRDSAALRGYT
V: TRBV7-2; J: TRBJ2-5; CDR3: ASSFKTGPQETQY
V: TRBV9; J: TRBJ1-6; CDR3: ASSQDLGSPLH
V: TRBV6-5; J: TRBJ1-2; CDR3: ASSPLGEAGYT
V: TRBV29-1; J: TRBJ1-2; CDR3: SVAGMGAEGYT
V: TRBV27; J: TRBJ1-2; CDR3: ASNLPLPETARYT
V: TRBV27; J: TRBJ2-2; CDR3: ASSTMTSGGAGELF
V: TRBV28; J: TRBJ1-3; CDR3: ASSLSGRNTIY
V: TRBV7-9; J: TRBJ2-7; CDR3: ASSLALDEQY
V: TRBV5-4; J: TRBJ2-1; CDR3: ASSSERGGENEQF
V: TRBV5-1; J: TRBJ1-1; CDR3: ASSFDRFEAF
V: TRBV18; J: TRBJ1-3; CDR3: ASSRDSSSGNTIY
V: TRBV9; J: TRBJ1-6; CDR3: ASSVGSSPLH
V: TRBV3-1/TRBV3-2; J: TRBJ2-2; CDR3: ASSHVRGAGVTGELF
V: TRBV2; J: TRBJ2-2; CDR3: ASSFRTGFGELF
V: TRBV30; J: TRBJ2-1; CDR3: AWSPGVSYNEQF
V: TRBV12-3/TRBV12-4; J: TRBJ1-2; CDR3: ASRAGTDTGYT
V: TRBV28; J: TRBJ1-4; CDR3: ASSTPANAQGKLF
V: TRBV10-1; J: TRBJ1-6; CDR3: ASRIPGVVSPLH
V: TRBV19; J: TRBJ1-1; CDR3: ASSTGTGQSSEAF
V: TRBV25-1; J: TRBJ1-3; CDR3: ASSESGLISGNTIY
V: TRBV5-8; J: TRBJ1-5; CDR3: ASSSPGRTGGNQPQH
V: TRBV10-2; J: TRBJ2-1; CDR3: ASSPGGTRRYEQF
V: TRBV6-6; J: TRBJ1-5; CDR3: ASSSTGGVQPQH
V: TRBV12-3/TRBV12-4; J: TRBJ1-1; CDR3: ASSRDRSEAF
V: TRBV19; J: TRBJ2-1; CDR3: ASSPAFSQGGYNEQF
V: TRBV18; J: TRBJ1-2; CDR3: ASSPPLGGGYT
V: TRBV7-6; J: TRBJ2-3; CDR3: ASSLITDTQY
V: TRBV9; J: TRBJ1-1; CDR3: ASSVGGGLNTEAF
V: TRBV4-1; J: TRBJ2-1; CDR3: ASSQDLGGSGQF
V: TRBV2; J: TRBJ2-3; CDR3: ASSDGTGGRSTDTQY
V: TRBV2; J: TRBJ1-4; CDR3: ASRGGTATNEKLF
V: TRBV27; J: TRBJ2-7; CDR3: ASSSGESEQY
V: TRBV10-3; J: TRBJ2-2; CDR3: AISESSGGSGELF
V: TRBV18; J: TRBJ1-5; CDR3: ASSPLGGGDQPQH
V: TRBV27; J: TRBJ1-6; CDR3: ASSGTGFNSPLH
V: TRBV2; J: TRBJ1-1; CDR3: ASGGVAEAF
V: TRBV5-1; J: TRBJ2-2; CDR3: ASSRTENTGELF
V: TRBV24-1; J: TRBJ1-2; CDR3: ATSPTGRDGYT
V: TRBV5-1; J: TRBJ1-3; CDR3: ASSLDGESGNTIY
V: TRBV2; J: TRBJ1-4; CDR3: ASRATGEFGEKLF